This T cell receptor (beta chain) was observed in a study of T-cell memory formation after mild COVID-19 (dated by TCRdb to about 2021). About the full investigation: TCR sequence clusters from the two donors were largely donor specific. In a couple of donors, T-cell clones that expanded and contracted after mild COVID-19 were followed by sequencing TCRalpha and TCRbeta repertoires longitudinally. The cohort comprised two young, previously healthy adult volunteers, one female and one male. Paper-wide results and their limitations: From day 15 to 85, contracting clones showed balanced CD4/CD8 phenotypes, whereas a second wave of clones that expanded from day 15 to 37 leaned towards CD4+. The study covered only a couple of mild cases, and larger cohorts including severe cases with pre-infection samples were considered necessary. Contracting CD4+ clones appeared mostly in the CM and EM memory subsets, whereas CD8+ clones were enriched in EMRA. Whether the second-wave clones peaking on day 37 were SARS-CoV-2 specific was not confirmed. Some responding clones were found in pre-infection memory, which suggests that pre-existing cross-reactive memory T cells took part in the SARS-CoV-2 response.

In this sample, this clonotype turned up a few times. This clone's antigen is unknown. The input lacks base qualities; no much larger clone sits a single base away. Sequenced using an Illumina NovaSeq 6000. cDNA libraries for TCRalpha and TCRbeta were prepared by 5'RACE using constant-segment primers, with sample barcodes and unique molecular identifiers added. Trizol reagent was used to extract RNA from every sample. Library amplification was performed in two PCR steps, and a second sample barcode and Illumina TruSeq adapters were introduced in the second step. Sequencing of libraries was performed on an Illumina NovaSeq with 2 x 150 bp paired-end reads. The original methods were these. The reads were demultiplexed and collapsed into UMI-guided consensus sequences using migec v1.2.7. Using mixcr v2.1.11, UMI consensuses were aligned to TRA and TRB V and J templates and then assembled into clonotypes. A clonotype was counted as expanded or contracted only if both edgeR and NoisET called the change significant, with noise models trained on biological replicates. edgeR calls used a false discovery rate-adjusted p below 0.01 and a log2 fold-change threshold of 1. As an exploratory analysis of dynamics, max-normalized trajectories of the 1000 most abundant clonotypes were examined by PCA with hierarchical clustering. Separately sequenced CD4+ and CD8+ repertoires were used to assign the CD4 or CD8 phenotype of responding clones. Using fastp at Q25 and MiXCR, TCRdb reprocessed the public reads and kept productive beta chains. A single entry per CDR3 protein holds the most common genes and DNA from its merged rows. In this record, the V and J calls reflect TCRdb's handling and not the investigators' own analysis. Across this sample there are a few hundred thousand distinct CDR3 sequences, with over 9.5% seen only once. The ten largest make up around 3.3% of the sample.

CDR1 and CDR2 were assigned from the germline V gene as SGHNT and YENEEA. The V and J ends are trimmed by 6 bases and 6 bases, leaving 14 bases between them. The CDR3 runs 13 residues from the cysteine to the phenylalanine. Kept here is only the CDR3 DNA, which spans 39 bases and is read in frame from base 1. PBMCs were isolated by Ficoll-Paque density gradient centrifugation. The specimen sequenced was PBMCs or a T cell subset sorted from them (not recorded which). The chain is encoded by TRBV11-3 joined to TRBJ1-1; the best D guess is TRBD1, with 6 bases matching. This TCR derives from a young man who had mild COVID-19 (a few samples of this study predate the infection). The sample titles of this study are shuffled in the database, so cell type and time point are left out; the donor was told from shared clones. The nucleotide sequence is given as TGTGCCAGCAGTCAGGGGTTGGCGGCTGAAGCTTTCTTT. Its protein product is CASSQGLAAEAFF.